The rows below give T cell receptor beta chains drawn from one sample of a study of beta chain features in type 1 diabetes. TCRdb's table, derived via immunoSEQ multiplex PCR, lists solely in-frame clones and lacks some. The sample consists of 350,000 to 400,000 clones, around 16% of them appearing once. Material: naive CD4+ T cells from blood. All receptors come from a woman aged 18-30 years in good health. CDR3s include the opening cysteine and the closing phenylalanine or tryptophan. The D gene is left open where the match is weak. The listing skips clone size in some rows; elsewhere it reads once, few, many or a size class.

CDR3 DNA	CDR3 protein	V gene	CDR3 length	clone size	J gene	D gene
TGCGCCAGCAGCTTGGGGGGGCAGGGCTATCAGCCCCAGCATTTT	CASSLGGQGYQPQHF	TRBV5-1	15	NA	TRBJ1-5	NA
TGTGCCAGCAGCCCAGGAGGCCTAGCGGGAGTAAACAATGAGCAGTTCTTC	CASSPGGLAGVNNEQFF	TRBV7-2	17	NA	TRBJ2-1	TRBD2
TGTGCCAGCAGGACGGGACAGGGTGGCGAGCAGTACTTC	CASRTGQGGEQYF	TRBV28	13	few	TRBJ2-7	TRBD1
TGTGCCAGCAGTTTTAGAGGTGAGCAGTTCTTC	CASSFRGEQFF	TRBV28	11	NA	TRBJ2-1	NA
TGCGCCAGCAGCCAACTACCGGGACGGGAGTATGGCTACACCTTC	CASSQLPGREYGYTF	TRBV4-3	15	NA	TRBJ1-2	NA
TGTGCCAGCAGCCCCCGGGACAGGACCTACGAGCAGTACTTC	CASSPRDRTYEQYF	TRBV7-2	14	few	TRBJ2-7	TRBD1
TGTGCCAGCAGCTTAGCGGCCGGAGACTACGAGCAGTACTTC	CASSLAAGDYEQYF	TRBV7-2	14	NA	TRBJ2-7	NA
TGTGCCAGCAGTTTCGCACAGGGAGGGGATACGCAGTATTTT	CASSFAQGGDTQYF	TRBV7-9	14	few	TRBJ2-3	NA
TGCAGCGTTGCCCTCAGGCAGGGTGACTACGAGCAGTACTTC	CSVALRQGDYEQYF	TRBV29-1	14	NA	TRBJ2-7	NA
TGTGCCAGCAGCTCAGTCCCGACAGGGGAAGAGACCCAGTACTTC	CASSSVPTGEETQYF	TRBV7-2	15	NA	TRBJ2-5	TRBD1
TGTGCCACCAGCAGAGATGCAGGGATCAACTATGGCTACACCTTC	CATSRDAGINYGYTF	TRBV15	15	NA	TRBJ1-2	NA
TGTGCCAGTGGCGGACAGGTCGACGAGCAGTACTTC	CASGGQVDEQYF	TRBV19	12	NA	TRBJ2-7	TRBD1
TGCGCCAGCAGCTTGATATACCGACAGTCGAACACCGGGGAGCTGTTTTTT	CASSLIYRQSNTGELFF	TRBV5-1	17	NA	TRBJ2-2	NA
TGTGCCAGTAGTCACAGGGTGAGCGAGCAGTACTTC	CASSHRVSEQYF	TRBV19	12	NA	TRBJ2-7	NA
TGTGCCAGCAGTTTACAGGGATTCTACGAGCAGTACTTC	CASSLQGFYEQYF	TRBV27	13	few	TRBJ2-7	NA
TGTGCCAGCAGTGACCCATACACCGGGGAGCTGTTTTTT	CASSDPYTGELFF	TRBV6-4	13	few	TRBJ2-2	NA
TGTGCCAGCAGTTGGCGAGACAGAAGCGGCTACACCTTC	CASSWRDRSGYTF	TRBV27	13	few	TRBJ1-2	NA
TGTGCCAGCAGTTCCGGCATAGCGGGAGGCTATGAGCAGTTCTTC	CASSSGIAGGYEQFF	TRBV28	15	few	TRBJ2-1	TRBD2
TGCGCCAGCAGCTTGGAGGGACAGGGGCGCGGCTACACCTTC	CASSLEGQGRGYTF	TRBV5-1	14	NA	TRBJ1-2	TRBD1
TGTGCCAGCAGTGAAGCTACTCTCAATCAGCCCCAGCATTTT	CASSEATLNQPQHF	TRBV2	14	few	TRBJ1-5	NA
TGTGCCAGCTCACCCCTACAGGGTAATCAGCCCCAGCATTTT	CASSPLQGNQPQHF	TRBV18	14	NA	TRBJ1-5	NA
TGTGCCAGCAGCCTACTCGGGACTAGCGGATCCTACGAGCAGTACTTC	CASSLLGTSGSYEQYF	TRBV5-6	16	NA	TRBJ2-7	TRBD2
TGTGCCAGCAGCAACGGTATAGTAGCGGGACCTGCGCAGTATTTT	CASSNGIVAGPAQYF	TRBV6-5	15	NA	TRBJ2-3	TRBD2
TGTGCCACCCCCGGGGGGACTAGAACTACGGGTGAGCAGTACTTC	CATPGGTRTTGEQYF	TRBV15	15	few	TRBJ2-7	TRBD2
TGTGCCAGCAGAATAACAGGGGGCGGTGACTATGGCTACACCTTC	CASRITGGGDYGYTF	TRBV28	15	once	TRBJ1-2	TRBD1
TGCGCCAGCAGCCGCGGGACTAGCGGTCGCATAGATACGCAGTATTTT	CASSRGTSGRIDTQYF	TRBV4-3	16	NA	TRBJ2-3	TRBD2
TGTGCCAGCAGCTCGGGACAGGGTATCGAGCAGTACTTC	CASSSGQGIEQYF	TRBV28	13	few	TRBJ2-7	TRBD1
TGTGCCAGCAGTGAATATTCTACTAGAGGCACAGATACGCAGTATTTT	CASSEYSTRGTDTQYF	TRBV25-1	16	few	TRBJ2-3	NA